Below are 20 T cell receptor beta chains sequenced from a single sample in a study of blood T cell repertoires in COVID-19. The assay was immunoSEQ multiplex PCR, and TCRdb's table has in-frame clones only and misses some. The repertoire includes 250,000 to 350,000 clones, around 90% of them detected once, and 2.2% sits in the top ten. The sample was peripheral blood. All receptors derive from a woman aged 45-65 years who had recovered from COVID-19.

The table lists this clone with a count of one. The V and J genes are TRBV10-3 and TRBJ1-2; D may be TRBD1 (6 bases). The length of the CDR3 is 16 residues. V lost 2 bases, J lost 0 bases, and 13 bases lay in between. CDR1 is ENHRY, CDR2 SYGVKD, per germline. CDR3 bases: TGTGCCATCAGTGAGCCCGACAGGCCTCCTAACTATGGCTACACCTTC. This gives the protein CAISEPDRPPNYGYTF.

J is TRBJ1-2 and V is TRBV4-1, with D perhaps TRBD1 (6 bases). CDR1 and CDR2 from the germline V gene are MGHRA and YSYEKL. Trimming pared 3 bases from V and 10 bases from J, leaving 21 bases between. This CDR3 has 15 amino acids. CDR3 region: CASSQGRTVKGPYTF. CDR3 DNA: TGCGCCAGCAGCCAGGGCCGGACAGTCAAAGGGCCCTACACCTTC.

The chain recombines TRBV29-1 with TRBJ2-1, with D tentatively TRBD1 (6 bases). Trimming took off 6 bases at V and 4 bases at J, with 13 bases between the two ends. CDR1 SQVTM and CDR2 ANQGSEA come from the germline V gene. CDR3 length: 13 residues. CDR3 nucleotides: TGCAGCGTCGTTCACAGGGATTACAATGAGCAGTTCTTC. Amino acid sequence: CSVVHRDYNEQFF.

The chain employs TRBV7-2 and TRBJ1-1; 7 bases align to TRBD1. From germline, CDR1 is SGHTA and CDR2 FQGNSA. V trimming: 4 bases; J trimming: 10 bases; junction bases outside the gene matches: 12. The CDR3 consists of 14 residues. The CDR3 DNA is TGTGCCAGCAGCTCAGGGGGTATCGGTCTGGTAGCTTTCTTT. Translating it yields CASSSGGIGLVAFF.

V gene TRBV9 combines with J gene TRBJ2-2, with TRBD1 identical over 8 bases. Germline assignment: CDR1 SGDLS and CDR2 YYNGEE. The CDR3 contains 15 residues. V shed 4 bases and J 3 bases; nucleotides not matched to a gene: 5. The CDR3 loop is CASSLSTGDTGELFF. The CDR3 coding sequence is TGTGCCAGCAGCTTATCGACAGGGGACACCGGGGAGCTGTTTTTT.

The V call is TRBV6-1, the J call TRBJ1-5; D possibly corresponds to TRBD1 (5 bases). V was clipped by 2 bases and J by 1 base, with 21 bases between them. The CDR3 runs to 19 residues. Germline V gene data show CDR1 as MNHNS and CDR2 as SASEGT. The CDR3 reads CASSELSAGYRDSNQPQHF. The CDR3 DNA sequence: TGTGCCAGCAGTGAATTATCCGCGGGATACCGGGACAGCAATCAGCCCCAGCATTTT.

This clone was detected a few times. The chain uses TRBV7-9 and TRBJ1-6; tentatively, D is TRBD1 (5 bases). Trimming removed 1 base at V and 8 bases at J, with 6 bases between. Germline CDR1 and CDR2: SEHNR and FQNEAQ (reference sequence). The CDR3 totals 13 residues. Written as DNA, the CDR3 is TGTGCCAGCAGCTTAGAGGGGTATTCACCCCTCCACTTT. As protein: CASSLEGYSPLHF.

The CDR3 coding sequence is TGTGCCAGCAGCTTGGCCGGCGGGATCAACCTGAACAATGAGCAGTTCTTC. Its translation: CASSLAGGINLNNEQFF. The chain has TRBV5-4 and TRBJ2-1; tentative D call: TRBD2 (6 bases). Germline assignment: CDR1 SGHNT and CDR2 YYREEE (reference sequence). Trimming removed 0 bases at V and 5 bases at J, with 18 bases between. The CDR3 loop spans 17 amino acids.

The chain has TRBV13 and TRBJ2-2, with TRBD1 matching 9 bases. Germline CDR1 and CDR2: PRHDT and FYEKMQ (reference sequence). The CDR3 is 14 residues long. V gave up 8 bases and J gave up 0 bases; unmatched junction bases: 1. This CDR3 is CASGTGTNTGELFF. As DNA, the CDR3 is TGTGCCAGCGGGACAGGGACGAACACCGGGGAGCTGTTTTTT.

In regard to this clone: Other DNA sequences within the sample encode an identical CDR3. This chain joins TRBV7-9 and TRBJ2-7, with TRBD1 matching 8 bases. V lost 1 base, J lost 4 bases, and 3 bases stayed unmatched. CDR1 and CDR2 from the germline V gene are SEHNR and FQNEAQ (reference sequence). This CDR3 is built from 14 residues. CDR3 amino acids: CASSLGQGLYEQYF. The CDR3 DNA sequence: TGTGCCAGCAGCTTAGGACAGGGGTTGTACGAGCAGTACTTC. Variable domain in full (rest from reference TRBV7-9 and TRBJ2-7): DTGVSQNPRHKITKRGQNVTFRCDPISEHNRLYWYRQTLGQGPEFLTYFQNEAQLEKSRLLSDRFSAERPKGSFSTLEIQRTEQGDSAMYLCASSLGQGLYEQYFGPGTRLTVT.

The V and J genes are TRBV6-9 and TRBJ1-2; D not certain. Germline values: CDR1 MNHGY, CDR2 SVAAGI. The V end lost 2 bases, the J end lost 2 bases, and 9 bases lay between the germline ends. The CDR3 runs 14 residues. The CDR3 sequence is CASSYTARNYGYTF. The CDR3 DNA reads TGTGCCAGCAGTTATACAGCACGGAACTATGGCTACACCTTC.

The CDR3 coding sequence is TGTGCCATCAGCATAGACAGGGGGGGTCGCGAGCAGTACTTC. This translates into CAISIDRGGREQYF. The chain is built from TRBV10-3 and TRBJ2-7; TRBD1 matches 9 bases. Germline lookup yields CDR1 ENHRY and CDR2 SYGVKD. Losses at the gene ends were 6 bases for V and 6 bases for J; bases not matched to a gene: 9. This CDR3 comprises 14 residues.

The J gene is TRBJ2-7, the V gene TRBV5-1; TRBD1 matches at 9 bases. The CDR3 has 15 residues. Germline CDR1 is SGHRS and CDR2 is YFSETQ. Losses at the gene ends were 9 bases for V and 2 bases for J; bases not matched to a gene: 12. CDR3 region: CATKRGTGSAYEQYF. CDR3 in DNA: TGCGCCACCAAGCGCGGGACAGGGTCGGCCTACGAGCAGTACTTC. Complete variable domain (other parts from reference TRBV5-1 and TRBJ2-7): KAGVTQTPRYLIKTRGQQVTLSCSPISGHRSVSWYQQTPGQGLQFLFEYFSETQRNKGNFPGRFSGRQFSNSRSEMNVSTLELGDSALYLCATKRGTGSAYEQYFGPGTRLTVT.

J is TRBJ1-1 and V is TRBV29-1; D is unresolved. This CDR3 is 13 amino acids long. Germline V gene sequence: CDR1 SQVTM, CDR2 ANQGSEA. The V end was cut by 8 bases, the J end by 4 bases, with 17 bases between. The CDR3 loop is CSHVVQAGTEAFF. The CDR3 DNA sequence: TGCAGCCACGTCGTTCAAGCGGGCACTGAAGCTTTCTTT.

The V call is TRBV5-6, the J call TRBJ1-3; a possible D gene is TRBD1 (6 bases). The V end was cut by 3 bases, the J end by 1 base, with 11 bases between. Germline CDR1 reads SGHDT; CDR2 reads YYEEEE. The CDR3 length is 15 residues. The CDR3 spells CASSSQGPSGNTIYF. The CDR3 DNA reads as TGTGCCAGCAGCTCACAGGGCCCGTCTGGAAACACCATATATTTT.

This clone was seen many times. The chain couples TRBV27 to TRBJ1-2; no clear D. Trimming shortened V by 8 bases and J by 5 bases, and 18 bases separated the two germline ends. Germline CDR1 reads MNHEY; CDR2 reads SMNVEV (reference sequence). The CDR3 covers 14 residues. The CDR3 coding sequence is TGTGCCAGCGCCGTAGGCGGGATGCCGTATGGCTACACCTTC. This codes for CASAVGGMPYGYTF.

The chain employs TRBV23-1 and TRBJ1-6, with a tentative D call TRBD1 (6 bases). TRBV23-1 is marked as an open reading frame, function uncertain. V lost 8 bases and J lost 3, with 17 bases in between. The CDR3 consists of 16 residues. Written as DNA, the CDR3 is TGCGCCAGCGGCCATTACAGGGTAATCTATAATTCACCCCTCCACTTT. It encodes CASGHYRVIYNSPLHF.

The chain couples TRBV7-2 to TRBJ1-1; D uncertain. The CDR3 extends over 12 amino acids. Germline V gives CDR1 SGHTA, CDR2 FQGNSA. Trimming took 4 bases from V and 8 from J, leaving 11 bases between them. The CDR3 here is CASSSPGREAFF. DNA of the CDR3: TGTGCCAGCAGCTCCCCCGGCAGGGAAGCTTTCTTT.

The V and J genes are TRBV7-2 and TRBJ2-5; no clear D. V was clipped by 4 bases and J by 5 bases, with 11 bases between them. The CDR3 consists of 13 residues. Per the germline V gene, CDR1 is SGHTA and CDR2 is FQGNSA. The CDR3 bases are TGTGCCAGCAGCTCGCGGCCGTCGGAGACCCAGTACTTC. As protein: CASSSRPSETQYF.

The V call is TRBV6-5, the J call TRBJ2-7; D might be TRBD1 (5 bases). CDR3 size: 12 residues. V lost 1 base and J 10 bases, leaving 11 bases between the germline ends. The V gene's germline CDR1 is MNHEY and CDR2 SVGAGI. CDR3 loop: CASSYLGRVQYF. CDR3 sequence (DNA): TGTGCCAGCAGTTACTTAGGCAGGGTACAGTACTTC.